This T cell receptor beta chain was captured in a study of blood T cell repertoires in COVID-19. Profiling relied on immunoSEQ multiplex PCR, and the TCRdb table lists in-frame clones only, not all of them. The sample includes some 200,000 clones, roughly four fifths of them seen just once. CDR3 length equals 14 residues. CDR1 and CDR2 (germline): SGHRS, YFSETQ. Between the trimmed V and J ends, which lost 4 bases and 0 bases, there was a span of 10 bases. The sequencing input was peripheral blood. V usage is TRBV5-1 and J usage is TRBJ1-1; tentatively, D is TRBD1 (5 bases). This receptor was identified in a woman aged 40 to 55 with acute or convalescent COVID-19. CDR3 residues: CASSEQTVNTEAFF. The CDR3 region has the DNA TGCGCCAGCAGCGAGCAGACAGTGAACACTGAAGCTTTCTTT. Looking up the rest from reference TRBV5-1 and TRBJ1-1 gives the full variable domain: KAGVTQTPRYLIKTRGQQVTLSCSPISGHRSVSWYQQTPGQGLQFLFEYFSETQRNKGNFPGRFSGRQFSNSRSEMNVSTLELGDSALYLCASSEQTVNTEAFFGQGTRLTVV.